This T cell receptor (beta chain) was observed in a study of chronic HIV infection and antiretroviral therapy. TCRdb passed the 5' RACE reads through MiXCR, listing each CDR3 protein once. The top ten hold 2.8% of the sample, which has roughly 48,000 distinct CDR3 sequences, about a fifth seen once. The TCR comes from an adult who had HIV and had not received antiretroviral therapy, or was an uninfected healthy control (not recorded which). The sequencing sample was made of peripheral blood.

CDR3 in DNA: TGTGCCAGCGCTAGCGGGAGGGGTTCCTACGAGCAGTACTTC. It specifies CASASGRGSYEQYF. The rearrangement uses TRBV6-5 and TRBJ2-7; 12 positions agree with TRBD2. Trimming took 8 bases from V and 1 from J; bases not matched to a gene: 3. Germline CDR1 reads MNHEY; CDR2 reads SVGAGI. The CDR3 has 14 residues.